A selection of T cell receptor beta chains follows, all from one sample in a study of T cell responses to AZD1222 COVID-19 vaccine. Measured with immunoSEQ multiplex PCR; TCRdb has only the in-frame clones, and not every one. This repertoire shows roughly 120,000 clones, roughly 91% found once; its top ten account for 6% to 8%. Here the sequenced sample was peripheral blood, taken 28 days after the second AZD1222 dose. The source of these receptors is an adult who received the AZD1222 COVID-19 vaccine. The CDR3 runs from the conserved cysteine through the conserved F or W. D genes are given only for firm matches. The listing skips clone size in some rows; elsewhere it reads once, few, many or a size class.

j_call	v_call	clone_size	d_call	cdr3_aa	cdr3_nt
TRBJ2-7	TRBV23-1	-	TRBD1	CASSLDGGDRGTYEQYF	TGCGCCAGCAGTCTCGACGGGGGGGACAGGGGAACCTACGAGCAGTACTTC
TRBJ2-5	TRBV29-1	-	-	CSVEWRGGQETQYF	TGCAGCGTTGAGTGGAGGGGAGGCCAAGAGACCCAGTACTTC
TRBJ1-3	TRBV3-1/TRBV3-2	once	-	CASSQGVLSGNTIYF	TGTGCCAGCAGCCAAGGGGTGCTCTCTGGAAACACCATATATTTT
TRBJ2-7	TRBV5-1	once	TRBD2	CASSIRTSGSYEQYF	TGCGCCAGCAGCATTCGGACTAGCGGCTCCTACGAGCAGTACTTC
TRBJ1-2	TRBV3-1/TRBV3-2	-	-	CASSQDLAETNYGYTF	TGTGCCAGCAGCCAAGATCTGGCCGAAACTAACTATGGCTACACCTTC
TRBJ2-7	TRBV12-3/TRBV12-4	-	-	CASSFGPGYEQYF	TGTGCCAGCAGTTTTGGACCAGGCTACGAGCAGTACTTC
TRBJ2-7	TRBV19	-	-	CASSSGLEQYF	TGTGCCAGTAGCAGCGGGCTCGAGCAGTACTTC
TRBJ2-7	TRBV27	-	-	CASSLQKNYEQYF	TGTGCCAGCAGTTTACAGAAAAACTACGAGCAGTACTTC
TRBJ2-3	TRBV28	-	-	CASSLGGLGDTQYF	TGTGCCAGCAGTTTAGGGGGGTTGGGAGATACGCAGTATTTT
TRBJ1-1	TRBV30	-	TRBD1	CAWNRGGTEAFF	TGTGCCTGGAACAGGGGGGGAACTGAAGCTTTCTTT
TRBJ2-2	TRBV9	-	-	CASSAAHTGELFF	TGTGCCAGCAGCGCCGCCCACACCGGGGAGCTGTTTTTT
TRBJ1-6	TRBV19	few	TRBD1	CASKPWTGGIGSPLHF	TGTGCCAGTAAACCATGGACAGGGGGTATCGGTTCACCCCTCCACTTT
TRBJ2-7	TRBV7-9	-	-	CASSLRSTPSYEQYF	TGTGCCAGCAGCTTACGTTCGACACCCTCCTACGAGCAGTACTTC
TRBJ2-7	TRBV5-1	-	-	CASSLGSSYEQYF	TGCGCCAGCAGCTTGGGTAGCTCCTACGAGCAGTACTTC
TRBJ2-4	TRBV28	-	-	CASSFGGTIQYF	TGTGCCAGCAGTTTTGGGGGAACAATTCAGTACTTC
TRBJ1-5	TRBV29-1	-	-	CSVESPGGQPQHF	TGCAGCGTTGAATCCCCCGGGGGTCAGCCCCAGCATTTT
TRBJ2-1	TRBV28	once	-	CASGPRGMFF	TGTGCCAGCGGGCCCCGGGGGATGTTCTTC
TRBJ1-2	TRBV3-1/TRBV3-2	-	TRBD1	CASSPMTGLGINYGYTF	TGTGCCAGCAGTCCTATGACAGGGCTAGGGATAAACTATGGCTACACCTTC
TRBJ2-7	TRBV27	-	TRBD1	CASSSRDRAHEQYF	TGTGCCAGCAGTAGCCGGGACAGGGCCCACGAGCAGTACTTC
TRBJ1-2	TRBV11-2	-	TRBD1	CASSSTGGGYGYTF	TGTGCCAGCAGCTCGACAGGGGGCGGTTATGGCTACACCTTC
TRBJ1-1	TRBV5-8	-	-	CASSLNRNTEAFF	TGTGCCAGCAGCTTGAATAGAAACACTGAAGCTTTCTTT
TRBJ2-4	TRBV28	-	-	CASSLSGLAKNIQYF	TGTGCCAGCAGTTTGTCGGGACTAGCCAAAAACATTCAGTACTTC
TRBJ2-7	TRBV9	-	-	CASSVEPGVSYEQYF	TGTGCCAGCAGCGTAGAGCCAGGGGTTTCCTACGAGCAGTACTTC
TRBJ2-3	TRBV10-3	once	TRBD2	CAITRSGATDTQYF	TGTGCCATCACCCGCAGCGGGGCCACAGATACGCAGTATTTT
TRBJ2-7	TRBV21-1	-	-	CASSKWGGGKLSSYEQYF	TGTGCCAGCAGCAAATGGGGAGGGGGCAAACTAAGCTCCTACGAGCAGTACTTC
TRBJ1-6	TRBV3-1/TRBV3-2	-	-	CASSQAPPGAARMSPLHF	TGTGCCAGCAGCCAAGCCCCCCCAGGGGCAGCTCGGATGTCACCCCTCCACTTT
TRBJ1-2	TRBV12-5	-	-	CASGLGTAFYGYTF	TGTGCTAGTGGTTTGGGGACAGCGTTCTATGGCTACACCTTC
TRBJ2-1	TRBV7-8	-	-	CASSLALLTHTNNEQFF	TGTGCCAGCAGCTTAGCTCTACTCACTCATACGAACAATGAGCAGTTCTTC
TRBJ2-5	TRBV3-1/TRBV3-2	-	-	CASTQVFSGGQETQYF	TGTGCCAGCACCCAAGTTTTTAGCGGTGGCCAAGAGACCCAGTACTTC
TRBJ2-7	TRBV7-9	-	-	CASSLKLEGSYEQYF	TGTGCCAGCAGCTTAAAGTTGGAGGGATCCTACGAGCAGTACTTC
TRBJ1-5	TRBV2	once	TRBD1	CASSKERGTGNQPQHF	TGTGCCAGCAGTAAAGAGAGGGGGACAGGGAATCAGCCCCAGCATTTT
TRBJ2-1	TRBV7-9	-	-	CASSLGVRQGNEQFF	TGTGCCAGCAGCTTAGGTGTCCGGCAGGGCAATGAGCAGTTCTTC
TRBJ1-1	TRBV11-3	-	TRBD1	CASSLSGQGRTEAFF	TGTGCCAGCAGCTTAAGCGGACAGGGAAGGACTGAAGCTTTCTTT
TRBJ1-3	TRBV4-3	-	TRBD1	CASSLGQGAFGNTIYF	TGCGCCAGCAGTCTCGGACAGGGGGCTTTTGGAAACACCATATATTTT
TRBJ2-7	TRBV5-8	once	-	CASSLGQTSFRGYSYEQYF	TGTGCCAGCAGCTTGGGACAGACCTCCTTTCGGGGGTACTCCTACGAGCAGTACTTC
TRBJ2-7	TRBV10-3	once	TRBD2	CAITHGGLAETYEQYF	TGTGCCATCACTCATGGGGGACTAGCGGAAACCTACGAGCAGTACTTC
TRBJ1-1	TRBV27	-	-	CASSLIGAWNTEAFF	TGTGCCAGCAGTTTAATAGGGGCCTGGAACACTGAAGCTTTCTTT
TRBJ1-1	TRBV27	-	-	CASRGHANTEAFF	TGTGCCAGCAGGGGTCACGCAAACACTGAAGCTTTCTTT
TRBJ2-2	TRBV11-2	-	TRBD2	CASSLDGVGGRAGELFF	TGTGCCAGCAGCTTAGATGGGGTCGGAGGGAGGGCCGGGGAGCTGTTTTTT
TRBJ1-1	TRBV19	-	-	CASKDGRMNTEAFF	TGTGCCAGTAAGGATGGGCGAATGAACACTGAAGCTTTCTTT
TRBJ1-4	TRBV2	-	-	CASSEAWTPEGLFF	TGTGCCAGCAGTGAAGCCTGGACACCCGAGGGACTGTTTTTT
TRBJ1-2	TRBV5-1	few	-	CASTQGGYYGYTF	TGCGCCAGCACACAGGGAGGGTATTATGGCTACACCTTC
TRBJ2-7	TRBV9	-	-	CASSVEQGGFEEQYF	TGTGCCAGCAGCGTGGAACAAGGGGGGTTTGAGGAGCAGTACTTC
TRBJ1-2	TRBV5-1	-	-	CASSLVGFSSYTF	TGCGCCAGCAGCTTGGTGGGTTTTAGTAGCTACACCTTC
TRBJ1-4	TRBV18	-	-	CASSSAGGEKLFF	TGTGCCAGTTCCTCAGCCGGGGGAGAAAAACTGTTTTTT
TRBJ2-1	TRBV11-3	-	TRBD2	CASSPAGLAGPNEQFF	TGTGCCAGCAGCCCAGCGGGCCTAGCGGGTCCAAATGAGCAGTTCTTC
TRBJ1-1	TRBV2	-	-	CALQIKRGRWDTEAFF	TGTGCCCTTCAAATTAAAAGGGGTAGATGGGACACTGAAGCTTTCTTT